This TCR beta chain was identified during a study of CD8 T cells in acute hepatitis C reinfection. Details on this clone: Its antigen is not identified.

Repertoires were generated with immunoSEQ multiplex PCR, while TCRdb's copy carries only in-frame clones and drops some. Counted here are over 30,000 clones, 80% to 90% occurring once; the ten biggest clones make up 9.5% to 12%. Broader study findings: One of thirteen outcome-independent public clonotypes used V04-02/J02-02. Only TCRbeta was bulk sequenced, so alphabeta pairing is unknown. TRBV04 and TRBV06 were preferentially used in all groups, not explained by naive pool overrepresentation.

Time point described: naive CD8 control sorted from an acute-time-point sample. Montreal Hepatitis C Cohort donors who inject drugs were seen every 3 months. The ends were cut back, 8 bases at V and 6 bases at J, with 16 bases in the middle. This CDR3 spans 14 amino acids. The germline V gene has CDR1 MNHNS and CDR2 SASEGT. Sequenced material: naive CD8+ T cells from PBMCs. This chain joins TRBV6-1 and TRBJ2-2; D unclear. The receptor's source is a woman aged 18 to 35 who spontaneously cleared hepatitis C infection. This chain's CDR3 is CASSEWVGAGELFF. The DNA of the CDR3 is TGTGCCAGCTCCGAGTGGGTGGGCGCCGGGGAGCTGTTTTTT.